One sample yielded the 10 T cell receptor beta chains listed below, sequenced in a study of T-cell memory formation after mild COVID-19. One entry per CDR3 protein results from TCRdb running MiXCR on the 5' RACE reads. This sample has roughly 480,000 distinct CDR3 sequences, with around 25% found just once. Sequencing used PBMCs or a T cell subset sorted from them (not recorded which). The origin of the receptors is an adult woman who had mild COVID-19 (a few samples of this study predate the infection). Cell type and time point are not known.

This clonotype was observed a few times. The rearrangement uses TRBV27 and TRBJ1-2; maybe TRBD1 (6 bases). Trimming removed 0 bases from V and 6 bases from J, with 8 bases in between. The CDR3 is 13 amino acids. Germline V CDR1 and CDR2: MNHEY, SMNVEV (reference sequence). The CDR3 sequence: CASSLSDRDGYTF. CDR3 in DNA: TGTGCCAGCAGTTTATCGGACAGAGATGGCTACACCTTC.

V and J are TRBV4-3 and TRBJ2-2; D ambiguous. The V and J ends lost 0 bases and 5 bases respectively, with 7 bases between them. Germline values: CDR1 LGHNA, CDR2 YSLEER. The CDR3 length is 14 residues. Written as DNA, the CDR3 is TGCGCCAGCAGCCAAGATAAAGGGACCGGGGAGCTGTTTTTT. The encoded protein is CASSQDKGTGELFF.

The chain employs TRBV25-1 and TRBJ2-7, with D maybe TRBD2 (5 bases). The CDR3 runs 14 residues. The V gene's germline CDR1 is MGHDK and CDR2 SYGVNS. V was trimmed by 5 bases and J by 4 bases, leaving 15 bases between them. CDR3 nucleotides: TGTGCCAGCAGTAATTTGGGGAGCCAATACGAGCAGTACTTC. Translation: CASSNLGSQYEQYF.

This clonotype came up a few times. The chain combines TRBV3-1 with TRBJ2-3, with TRBD1 identical over 9 bases. CDR1 and CDR2 (germline): LGHDT, YNNKEL (reference sequence). Trimming cost V 4 bases and J 10 bases; bases outside gene matches: 12. This CDR3 contains 15 residues. CDR3 DNA sequence: TGTGCCAGCAGCCCTCCCGGGACAGGGAGAAGGTCGCAGTATTTT. It encodes CASSPPGTGRRSQYF.

J is TRBJ2-7 and V is TRBV7-2, with D possibly matching TRBD2 (5 bases). CDR1 SGHTA and CDR2 FQGNSA come from the germline V gene. CDR3 length equals 15 residues. V lost 6 bases, J lost 2 bases, and 17 bases lay in between. The CDR3 sequence: CASSSGWMGTYEQYF. CDR3 DNA sequence: TGTGCCAGCAGTTCGGGATGGATGGGGACCTACGAGCAGTACTTC.

This clonotype was counted only a few times. V is TRBV30 and J is TRBJ1-1, with 7 positions matching TRBD1. CDR3 length equals 17 residues. Germline V gene data show CDR1 as GTSNPN and CDR2 as SVGIG (reference sequence). Trimming took 4 bases from V and 1 from J; bases not matched to a gene: 15. The CDR3 DNA follows: TGTGCCTGGACTTCCAAGGGGTTGGGACAGAAGAACACTGAAGCTTTCTTT. This translates into CAWTSKGLGQKNTEAFF.

This clonotype has only one observation. The chain combines TRBV29-1 with TRBJ2-5, with TRBD1 identical over 8 bases. The CDR3 runs to 14 residues. Germline CDR1 is SQVTM and CDR2 is ANQGSEA. The ends lost 6 bases at V and 2 bases at J; junction bases unmatched: 8. The CDR3 here is CSVQDRAPQETQYF. CDR3 in DNA: TGCAGCGTCCAGGACAGGGCCCCTCAAGAGACCCAGTACTTC.

This sequence joins TRBV5-4 and TRBJ2-1, with 7 bases identical to TRBD2. Germline CDR1 reads SGHNT; CDR2 reads YYREEE (reference sequence). Unmatched junction bases numbered 11, after V lost 2 bases and J lost 9 bases. The CDR3 is made up of 15 amino acids. DNA of the CDR3: TGTGCCAGCAGCTTTGGACTAGGAGTGGACGGTGAGCAGTTCTTC. Translated: CASSFGLGVDGEQFF.

This rearrangement joins TRBV12-3 or TRBV12-4 to TRBJ2-5; TRBD2 agrees at 14 bases. CDR3 length: 17 residues. V lost 6 bases, J lost 5 bases, and 11 bases stayed unmatched. The CDR3 reads CASSRGTSGGRRETQYF. The CDR3 bases are TGTGCCAGCAGCCGCGGGACTAGCGGGGGCCGCCGGGAGACCCAGTACTTC.

The chain employs TRBV5-1 and TRBJ2-5; 8 bases are shared with TRBD2. The CDR3 runs 16 residues. Germline assignment: CDR1 SGHRS and CDR2 YFSETQ. With 4 bases clipped from V and 2 bases from J, the junction kept 10 bases outside the gene matches. The CDR3 loop reads CASSPGAGGSQETQYF. CDR3 bases: TGCGCCAGCAGCCCGGGGGCGGGAGGCTCGCAAGAGACCCAGTACTTC.